This is a list of T cell receptor beta chains from one sample in a study of cytomegalovirus exposure and HLA in healthy donors. The table came from immunoSEQ multiplex PCR; TCRdb's copy has only in-frame clones and leaves some out. This sample has about 140,000 clones; around 81% occur once, and the top ten carry approximately 2.5%. The sequenced material came from PBMCs. The receptors were sampled from a man aged 45-65 years in good health and CMV-seronegative. The CDR3 runs from the conserved cysteine through the conserved F or W. Each record gives: CDR3 protein, CDR3 DNA, D gene, J gene, CDR3 length, V gene, clone size. D genes are given only for firm matches. A row's size may be missing; if present it is once, few, many or a size class.

CDR3: CASSLASITGGKDTQYF
DNA: TGTGCCAGCAGCTTAGCGTCTATAACAGGGGGCAAAGATACGCAGTATTTT
D: TRBD1
J: TRBJ2-3
length: 17
V: TRBV7-6
size: .

CDR3: CASRSDGYTF
DNA: TGTGCCAGCAGGTCTGATGGCTACACCTTC
D: .
J: TRBJ1-2
length: 10
V: TRBV28
size: .

CDR3: CASRTDTYPSPAF
DNA: TGTGCCAGCAGGACGGACACCTACCCAAGTCCTGCTTTT
D: .
J: TRBJ1-5
length: 13
V: TRBV6-1
size: few

CDR3: CSVVLAGGVYNEQFF
DNA: TGCAGCGTTGTCCTAGCGGGAGGGGTATACAATGAGCAGTTCTTC
D: TRBD2
J: TRBJ2-1
length: 15
V: TRBV29-1
size: .

CDR3: CASSQVQGRWSRDTQYF
DNA: TGTGCCAGCAGCCAAGTCCAGGGGAGATGGTCCAGGGATACGCAGTATTTT
D: .
J: TRBJ2-3
length: 17
V: TRBV14
size: .

CDR3: CASSLGSGGRDGYTF
DNA: TGTGCCAGCAGCTTAGGCTCAGGGGGTAGGGATGGCTACACCTTC
D: TRBD1
J: TRBJ1-2
length: 15
V: TRBV7-9
size: medium-sized

CDR3: CASSRGAGVTGELFF
DNA: TGCGCCAGCAGCCGGGGGGCGGGAGTCACCGGGGAGCTGTTTTTT
D: .
J: TRBJ2-2
length: 15
V: TRBV5-1
size: .

CDR3: CASSLGQGVTEKLFF
DNA: TGTGCCAGCAGCTTAGGACAGGGGGTAACTGAAAAACTGTTTTTT
D: TRBD1
J: TRBJ1-4
length: 15
V: TRBV7-9
size: .

CDR3: CASADRAGQGPTGELFF
DNA: TGTGCTAGTGCCGACCGGGCCGGACAGGGTCCCACCGGGGAGCTGTTTTTT
D: TRBD1
J: TRBJ2-2
length: 17
V: TRBV12-5
size: .

CDR3: CASSPGLAPGETQYF
DNA: TGTGCCAGCAGCCCCGGACTAGCACCCGGAGAGACCCAGTACTTC
D: TRBD2
J: TRBJ2-5
length: 15
V: TRBV7-7
size: .